Detailed here is one TCR beta chain. What it binds is unknown. Using a J-beta primer mix together with a sample-barcoded 5' primer, a second PCR was run for about 7 to 12 cycles. Each CDR3 protein is one row after TCRdb ran MiXCR on the 5' RACE reads. The data contain around 400,000 distinct CDR3 sequences, 52% of them singletons. The data derive from a study of blood T cells in healthy people across ages. Study-wide results and limits: Samples with more naive T cells showed higher observed beta diversity. When set beside aged donors, long-lived donors presented more naive CD4+ cells and higher diversity. A roughly linear age-dependent decrease characterized TCR beta diversity per million T cells.

No fewer than 5.5 micrograms of total RNA were isolated from every sample. The germline V gene has CDR1 DFQATT and CDR2 SNEGSKA (reference sequence). Trimming cost V 5 bases and J 3 bases, with 17 bases left between them. This CDR3 region has 14 residues. Sequencing input: blood. This clonotype originated in a man aged 60-69 years in good health. The genes are TRBV20-1 and TRBJ2-7, with D possibly TRBD1 on 6 matching bases. The CDR3 spells CSAAPQTGNYEQYF. The CDR3 region has the DNA TGCAGTGCTGCACCCCAAACAGGGAACTACGAGCAGTACTTC.